What follows is one TCR beta chain and its context. Antigen specificity is unknown. This specimen belongs to a study of T-cell reconstitution after alpha-beta-depleted transplantation in children. General observations from the study: Expanded graft clones numbering several hundred reportedly gave rise to alpha-beta T cells about two months after transplant. Once a year had passed after transplant, T-cell counts and diversity came mostly from newly produced T cells. At day 60, the high TCRbeta diversity found in some patients originated from recipient T cells and thymic progenitors that had survived.

The CDR3 is 14 amino acids. In germline, CDR1 is GTSNPN, CDR2 SVGIG (reference sequence). The V segment lost 4 bases and the J segment 9 bases; nucleotides outside the gene matches: 10. Unique molecular identifiers were used to barcode this TCRbeta library. MiXCR, applied by TCRdb to the PCR reads, yields one record per CDR3 protein. The sample consists of approximately 80,000 distinct CDR3 sequences, less than 15% of them appearing once. V and J are TRBV30 and TRBJ2-1, with 9 bases fitting TRBD2. This sequence was found in a male patient aged 2 to 10 who had a stem cell transplant for acute lymphoblastic leukemia, so the T cells may come from the graft donor. The starting material was PBMCs, mostly from graft donor cells, obtained 180 days after TCRalphabeta/CD19-depleted stem cell transplant. The CDR3 sequence: CAWKGLARGVEQFF. CDR3 DNA: TGTGCCTGGAAGGGACTAGCTAGGGGGGTTGAGCAGTTCTTC.